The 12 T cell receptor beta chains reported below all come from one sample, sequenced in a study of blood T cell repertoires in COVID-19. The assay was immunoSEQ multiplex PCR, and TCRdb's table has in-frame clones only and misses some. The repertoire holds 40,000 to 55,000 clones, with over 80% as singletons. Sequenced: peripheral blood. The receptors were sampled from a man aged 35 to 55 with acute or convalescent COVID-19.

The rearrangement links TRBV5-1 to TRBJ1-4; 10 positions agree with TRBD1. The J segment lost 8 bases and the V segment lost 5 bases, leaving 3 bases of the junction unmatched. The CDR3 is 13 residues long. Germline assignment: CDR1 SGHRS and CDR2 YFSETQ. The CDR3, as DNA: TGCGCCAGCAGAGGACAGGGGGGCGAAAAACTGTTTTTT. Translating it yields CASRGQGGEKLFF.

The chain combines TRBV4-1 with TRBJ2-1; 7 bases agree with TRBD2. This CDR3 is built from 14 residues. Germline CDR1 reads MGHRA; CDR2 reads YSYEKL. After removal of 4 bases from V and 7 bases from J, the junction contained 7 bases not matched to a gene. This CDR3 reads CASSRETSPNEQFF. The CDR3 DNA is TGCGCCAGCAGCCGAGAGACTAGCCCAAATGAGCAGTTCTTC.

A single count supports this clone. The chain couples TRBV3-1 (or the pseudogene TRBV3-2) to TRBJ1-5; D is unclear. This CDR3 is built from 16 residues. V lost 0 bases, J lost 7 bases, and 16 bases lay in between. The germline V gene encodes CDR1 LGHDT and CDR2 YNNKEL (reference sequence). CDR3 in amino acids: CASSQDLPGSDQPQHF. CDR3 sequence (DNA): TGTGCCAGCAGCCAAGACCTTCCGGGATCAGACCAGCCCCAGCATTTT.

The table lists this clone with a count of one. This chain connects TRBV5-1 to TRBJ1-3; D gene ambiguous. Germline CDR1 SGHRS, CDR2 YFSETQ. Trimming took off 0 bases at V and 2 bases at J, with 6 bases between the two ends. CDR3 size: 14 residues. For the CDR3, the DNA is TGCGCCAGCAGCTTGGAAGAGGCTGGAAACACCATATATTTT. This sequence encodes CASSLEEAGNTIYF.

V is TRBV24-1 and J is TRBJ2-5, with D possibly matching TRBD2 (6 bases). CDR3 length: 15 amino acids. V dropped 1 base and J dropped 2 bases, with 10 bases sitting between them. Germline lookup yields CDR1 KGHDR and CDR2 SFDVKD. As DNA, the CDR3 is TGTGCCACCAGTGATTTCAAGGGGACTCAAGAGACCCAGTACTTC. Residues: CATSDFKGTQETQYF.

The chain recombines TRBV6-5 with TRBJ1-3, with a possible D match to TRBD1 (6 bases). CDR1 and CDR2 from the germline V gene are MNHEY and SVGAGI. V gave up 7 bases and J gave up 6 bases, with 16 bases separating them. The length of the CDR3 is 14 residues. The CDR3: CASKIATGLNTIYF. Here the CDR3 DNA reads TGTGCCAGCAAAATCGCGACAGGCCTAAACACCATATATTTT.

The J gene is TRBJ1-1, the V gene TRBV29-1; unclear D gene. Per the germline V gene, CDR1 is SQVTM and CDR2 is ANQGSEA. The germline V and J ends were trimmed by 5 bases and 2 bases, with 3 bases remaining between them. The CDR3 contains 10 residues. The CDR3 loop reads CSVSNTEAFF. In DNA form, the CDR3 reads TGCAGCGTTTCAAACACTGAAGCTTTCTTT.

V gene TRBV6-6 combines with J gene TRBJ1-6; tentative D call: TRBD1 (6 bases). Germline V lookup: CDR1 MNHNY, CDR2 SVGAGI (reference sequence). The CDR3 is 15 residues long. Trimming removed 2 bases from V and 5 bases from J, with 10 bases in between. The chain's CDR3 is CASSYPTGDNSPLHF. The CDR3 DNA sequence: TGTGCCAGCAGTTACCCGACAGGAGATAATTCACCCCTCCACTTT.

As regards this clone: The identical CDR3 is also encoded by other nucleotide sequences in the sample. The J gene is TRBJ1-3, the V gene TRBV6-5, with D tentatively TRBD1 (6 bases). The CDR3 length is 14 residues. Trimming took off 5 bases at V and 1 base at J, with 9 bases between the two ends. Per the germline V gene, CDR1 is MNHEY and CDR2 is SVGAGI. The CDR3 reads CASSRGGSGNTIYF. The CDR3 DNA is TGTGCCAGCAGTAGGGGGGGATCTGGAAACACCATATATTTT.

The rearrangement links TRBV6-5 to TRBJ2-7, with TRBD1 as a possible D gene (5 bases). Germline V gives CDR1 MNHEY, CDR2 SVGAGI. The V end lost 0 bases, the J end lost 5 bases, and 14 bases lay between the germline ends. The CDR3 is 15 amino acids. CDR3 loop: CASSYSIQGTHEQYF. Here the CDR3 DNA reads TGTGCCAGCAGTTACTCGATCCAGGGTACCCACGAGCAGTACTTC.

CDR3 in DNA: TGCGCCAGCAGCACAGGGGGAGACTATGGCTACACCTTC. Protein product: CASSTGGDYGYTF. This chain links TRBV5-1 with TRBJ1-2; 8 nucleotides align to TRBD1. V shed 4 bases and J 3 bases; nucleotides not matched to a gene: 2. Germline V CDR1 and CDR2: SGHRS, YFSETQ. This CDR3 contains 13 residues.

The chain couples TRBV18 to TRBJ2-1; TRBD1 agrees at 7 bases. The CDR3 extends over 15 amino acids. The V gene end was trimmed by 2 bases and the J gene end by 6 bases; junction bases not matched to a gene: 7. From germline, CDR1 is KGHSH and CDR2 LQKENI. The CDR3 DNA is TGTGCCAGCTCACCAGAGACAGGGCGTGGCAATGAGCAGTTCTTC. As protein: CASSPETGRGNEQFF.